The clone carrying this T cell receptor beta chain has just a few counts. Its antigen is not identified. TCRdb re-called the RT-PCR reads through MiXCR, storing one row per CDR3 protein. The profile shows about 800,000 distinct CDR3 sequences, 21% of them singletons. The data belong to a study of response to subunit inactivated influenza vaccine. Findings and limits, study-wide: Few new T cells, the authors suggested, are recruited by each seasonal influenza vaccination.

The clonotype comes from a man aged 45 to 65 who received an inactivated influenza vaccine. Source: PBMCs from blood, taken roughly 5 days after vaccination.

The CDR3 coding sequence is TGCAGTGCTAGAGATGGGGGGGGCGGAACCGGGGAGCTGTTTTTT. It translates to CSARDGGGGTGELFF. The chain uses TRBV20-1 and TRBJ2-2; tentative D call: TRBD2 (7 bases). The V gene lost 0 bases and the J gene lost 5 bases, with 13 bases spanning the gap. The CDR3 spans 15 residues. In germline, CDR1 is DFQATT, CDR2 SNEGSKA (reference sequence).